A selection of T cell receptor beta chains follows, all from one sample in a study of blood T cell repertoires in COVID-19. Only in-frame clones appear in the TCRdb table, and some are missing; sequencing was by immunoSEQ multiplex PCR. The table has about 60,000 clones, 80% to 90% seen once; the top ten hold about 1.2%. Material: peripheral blood. Source of these receptors: a man between 40 and 49 years old with acute or convalescent COVID-19. Both conserved end residues are part of each CDR3. The D gene is left open where the match is weak. A row's size may be missing; if present it is once, few, many or a size class.

d_gene: NA
v_gene: TRBV4-1
j_gene: TRBJ1-2
abundance: NA
CDR3aa: CASSHGTGNYGYTF
CDR3nt: TGCGCCAGCAGCCACGGCACGGGTAACTATGGCTACACCTTC

d_gene: NA
v_gene: TRBV19
j_gene: TRBJ2-5
abundance: NA
CDR3aa: CASSISAAQETQYF
CDR3nt: TGTGCCAGTAGTATTTCGGCGGCCCAAGAGACCCAGTACTTC

d_gene: TRBD2
v_gene: TRBV29-1
j_gene: TRBJ2-4
abundance: NA
CDR3aa: CSAWGSGGNIQYF
CDR3nt: TGCAGCGCCTGGGGTAGCGGGGGAAACATTCAGTACTTC

d_gene: NA
v_gene: TRBV18
j_gene: TRBJ2-2
abundance: NA
CDR3aa: CASSLLVAANTGELFF
CDR3nt: TGTGCCAGCTCACTCCTCGTGGCAGCGAACACCGGGGAGCTGTTTTTT

d_gene: NA
v_gene: TRBV6-5
j_gene: TRBJ2-3
abundance: NA
CDR3aa: CASSYSERGTDTQYF
CDR3nt: TGTGCCAGCAGTTACTCGGAGCGGGGCACAGATACGCAGTATTTT

d_gene: TRBD1
v_gene: TRBV5-1
j_gene: TRBJ2-7
abundance: NA
CDR3aa: CASSLQGAIYEQYF
CDR3nt: TGCGCCAGCAGCTTACAGGGGGCAATATACGAGCAGTACTTC

d_gene: TRBD1
v_gene: TRBV19
j_gene: TRBJ2-1
abundance: NA
CDR3aa: CASSTPRDRGRPGYNEQFF
CDR3nt: TGTGCCAGTAGTACCCCCCGGGACAGGGGGCGTCCGGGCTACAATGAGCAGTTCTTC

d_gene: TRBD2
v_gene: TRBV11-2
j_gene: TRBJ2-2
abundance: NA
CDR3aa: CASSPTSGGAGTGELFF
CDR3nt: TGTGCCAGCAGCCCAACTAGCGGGGGGGCCGGAACCGGGGAGCTGTTTTTT

d_gene: NA
v_gene: TRBV30
j_gene: TRBJ1-2
abundance: NA
CDR3aa: CAWSVTRSNYGYTF
CDR3nt: TGTGCCTGGAGTGTAACCAGATCTAACTATGGCTACACCTTC

d_gene: NA
v_gene: TRBV7-9
j_gene: TRBJ1-2
abundance: few
CDR3aa: CASSSNMGAYYGYTF
CDR3nt: TGTGCCAGCAGCTCCAATATGGGGGCATACTATGGCTACACCTTC

d_gene: TRBD1
v_gene: TRBV19
j_gene: TRBJ1-1
abundance: NA
CDR3aa: CASRFDGTENTEAFF
CDR3nt: TGTGCCAGTAGGTTTGATGGGACAGAGAACACTGAAGCTTTCTTT

d_gene: TRBD1
v_gene: TRBV11-3
j_gene: TRBJ2-7
abundance: NA
CDR3aa: CASSLPGQGFVEQYF
CDR3nt: TGTGCCAGCAGCCTACCGGGACAGGGGTTTGTCGAGCAGTACTTC

d_gene: TRBD1
v_gene: TRBV27
j_gene: TRBJ1-6
abundance: NA
CDR3aa: CASSLNQGATGSPLHF
CDR3nt: TGTGCCAGCAGTTTGAATCAGGGGGCGACGGGTTCACCCCTCCACTTT

d_gene: NA
v_gene: TRBV30
j_gene: TRBJ1-6
abundance: NA
CDR3aa: CAWKGWGSANPLHF
CDR3nt: TGTGCCTGGAAGGGTTGGGGCTCTGCCAATCCCCTCCACTTT

d_gene: NA
v_gene: TRBV19
j_gene: TRBJ1-2
abundance: NA
CDR3aa: CASSIQGNGYTF
CDR3nt: TGTGCCAGTAGTATCCAGGGCAATGGCTACACCTTC

d_gene: NA
v_gene: TRBV12-3/TRBV12-4
j_gene: TRBJ1-3
abundance: once
CDR3aa: CASRSAGGNTIYF
CDR3nt: TGTGCCAGCAGATCGGCGGGTGGAAACACCATATATTTT

d_gene: NA
v_gene: TRBV2
j_gene: TRBJ1-4
abundance: NA
CDR3aa: CASSGNEKLFF
CDR3nt: TGTGCCAGCAGCGGTAATGAAAAACTGTTTTTT

d_gene: TRBD1
v_gene: TRBV6-6
j_gene: TRBJ1-2
abundance: NA
CDR3aa: CASSYGTGGYGYTF
CDR3nt: TGTGCCAGCAGTTACGGGACAGGGGGCTACGGCTACACCTTC

d_gene: NA
v_gene: TRBV4-2
j_gene: TRBJ1-2
abundance: NA
CDR3aa: CASSQVAGVGRGYTF
CDR3nt: TGTGCCAGCAGCCAAGTTGCAGGGGTAGGGCGGGGCTACACCTTC

d_gene: NA
v_gene: TRBV10-1
j_gene: TRBJ1-1
abundance: NA
CDR3aa: CASSESRGNTEAFF
CDR3nt: TGCGCCAGCAGTGAGTCTCGGGGGAACACTGAAGCTTTCTTT

d_gene: NA
v_gene: TRBV11-2
j_gene: TRBJ2-2
abundance: NA
CDR3aa: CASSPLSGKYYRELFF
CDR3nt: TGTGCCAGCAGCCCTCTATCGGGGAAGTACTACCGGGAGCTGTTTTTT

d_gene: TRBD1
v_gene: TRBV5-1
j_gene: TRBJ2-7
abundance: NA
CDR3aa: CASSFRDSIVEQYF
CDR3nt: TGCGCCAGCAGCTTTCGGGACAGTATTGTCGAGCAGTACTTC

d_gene: NA
v_gene: TRBV4-1
j_gene: TRBJ2-1
abundance: NA
CDR3aa: CASSPIVDYNEQFF
CDR3nt: TGCGCCAGCAGCCCGATAGTCGACTACAATGAGCAGTTCTTC

d_gene: NA
v_gene: TRBV19
j_gene: TRBJ1-2
abundance: NA
CDR3aa: CAIRSKAPYGYTF
CDR3nt: TGTGCCATACGGAGCAAGGCCCCCTATGGCTACACCTTC

d_gene: NA
v_gene: TRBV5-1
j_gene: TRBJ1-5
abundance: NA
CDR3aa: CASSLGGQHQPQHF
CDR3nt: TGCGCCAGCAGCTTGGGAGGACAGCATCAGCCCCAGCATTTT

d_gene: NA
v_gene: TRBV15
j_gene: TRBJ2-2
abundance: once
CDR3aa: CATSRDRAAGELFF
CDR3nt: TGTGCCACCAGCAGAGACAGGGCGGCCGGGGAGCTGTTTTTT

d_gene: TRBD1
v_gene: TRBV24-1
j_gene: TRBJ1-2
abundance: NA
CDR3aa: CATSDNRDRGNYNYGYTF
CDR3nt: TGTGCCACCAGTGATAACCGGGACAGGGGGAATTATAACTATGGCTACACCTTC

d_gene: NA
v_gene: TRBV2
j_gene: TRBJ2-7
abundance: NA
CDR3aa: CASSSDRGEQYF
CDR3nt: TGTGCCAGCAGTTCGGACAGAGGCGAGCAGTACTTC

d_gene: NA
v_gene: TRBV3-1/TRBV3-2
j_gene: TRBJ2-3
abundance: NA
CDR3aa: CASSQDPGEVQYF
CDR3nt: TGTGCCAGCAGCCAAGATCCGGGGGAGGTGCAGTATTTT

d_gene: NA
v_gene: TRBV5-1
j_gene: TRBJ2-7
abundance: NA
CDR3aa: CASSAGTSRYEQYF
CDR3nt: TGCGCCAGCAGCGCCGGGACAAGTCGCTACGAGCAGTACTTC

d_gene: TRBD2
v_gene: TRBV10-3
j_gene: TRBJ2-5
abundance: NA
CDR3aa: CAISESTAGRQETQYF
CDR3nt: TGTGCCATCAGTGAGTCGACAGCGGGGCGTCAAGAGACCCAGTACTTC

d_gene: NA
v_gene: TRBV11-3
j_gene: TRBJ1-2
abundance: NA
CDR3aa: CASSLSGGNYGYTF
CDR3nt: TGTGCCAGCAGCTTATCCGGAGGTAACTATGGCTACACCTTC

d_gene: NA
v_gene: TRBV7-8
j_gene: TRBJ1-1
abundance: NA
CDR3aa: CASSLFSGNTEAFF
CDR3nt: TGTGCCAGCAGCTTATTTAGCGGAAACACTGAAGCTTTCTTT

d_gene: NA
v_gene: TRBV6-6
j_gene: TRBJ2-3
abundance: NA
CDR3aa: CASSYRTSTDTQYF
CDR3nt: TGTGCCAGCAGTTACAGGACAAGCACAGATACGCAGTATTTT

d_gene: TRBD1
v_gene: TRBV7-8
j_gene: TRBJ1-2
abundance: NA
CDR3aa: CASSQTGGAYYGYTF
CDR3nt: TGTGCCAGCAGTCAGACAGGGGGCGCGTACTATGGCTACACCTTC

d_gene: NA
v_gene: TRBV7-2
j_gene: TRBJ2-5
abundance: NA
CDR3aa: CASSLESVGLATQYF
CDR3nt: TGTGCCAGCAGCTTAGAAAGCGTCGGTCTGGCGACCCAGTACTTC

d_gene: NA
v_gene: TRBV7-8
j_gene: TRBJ1-6
abundance: NA
CDR3aa: CASSPIEGGTLHF
CDR3nt: TGTGCCAGCAGCCCCATAGAGGGTGGCACCCTCCACTTT

d_gene: NA
v_gene: TRBV6-6
j_gene: TRBJ1-2
abundance: NA
CDR3aa: CASSPGANYGYTF
CDR3nt: TGTGCCAGCAGTCCCGGAGCAAACTATGGCTACACCTTC

d_gene: NA
v_gene: TRBV19
j_gene: TRBJ1-6
abundance: NA
CDR3aa: CASSVGDSGSPLHF
CDR3nt: TGTGCCAGTAGTGTGGGGGACTCAGGTTCACCCCTCCACTTT

d_gene: NA
v_gene: TRBV15
j_gene: TRBJ1-2
abundance: NA
CDR3aa: CATSRPDSNYGYTF
CDR3nt: TGTGCCACCAGCAGGCCAGATTCTAACTATGGCTACACCTTC

d_gene: TRBD1
v_gene: TRBV11-3
j_gene: TRBJ1-1
abundance: few
CDR3aa: CASSLGPQGAFF
CDR3nt: TGTGCCAGCAGCTTAGGGCCACAGGGGGCTTTCTTT

d_gene: TRBD1
v_gene: TRBV7-8
j_gene: TRBJ1-6
abundance: NA
CDR3aa: CASSPGGGPDNSPLHF
CDR3nt: TGTGCCAGCAGCCCAGGAGGGGGCCCGGATAATTCACCCCTCCACTTT

d_gene: TRBD1
v_gene: TRBV2
j_gene: TRBJ1-1
abundance: NA
CDR3aa: CASSGGTGNVWTEAFF
CDR3nt: TGTGCCAGCAGTGGCGGGACAGGGAATGTTTGGACTGAAGCTTTCTTT

d_gene: TRBD2
v_gene: TRBV3-1/TRBV3-2
j_gene: TRBJ2-3
abundance: NA
CDR3aa: CASSQVAAGPSTDTQYF
CDR3nt: TGTGCCAGCAGCCAAGTTGCAGCGGGGCCTAGCACAGATACGCAGTATTTT

d_gene: NA
v_gene: TRBV30
j_gene: TRBJ1-5
abundance: NA
CDR3aa: CAWQDSYNQPQHF
CDR3nt: TGTGCCTGGCAGGACAGCTACAATCAGCCCCAGCATTTT

d_gene: TRBD1
v_gene: TRBV7-9
j_gene: TRBJ1-1
abundance: NA
CDR3aa: CASSLGQGATEAFF
CDR3nt: TGTGCCAGCAGCTTGGGGCAGGGGGCCACTGAAGCTTTCTTT